The 21 T cell receptor beta chains reported below all come from one sample, sequenced in a study of blood T cell repertoires in COVID-19. Data came from immunoSEQ multiplex PCR; TCRdb stores just in-frame clones and leaves some out. The sample lists around 300,000 clones, 75% to 90% occurring once. The sequencing input was PBMCs or T cells enriched from blood (not recorded which). The receptors stem from a man aged 30 to 39 who had recovered from COVID-19.

The chain uses TRBV12-3 or TRBV12-4 and TRBJ2-1; perhaps TRBD1 as D (5 bases). The CDR3 is made up of 13 amino acids. Trimming took 9 bases from V and 9 from J, leaving 18 bases between them. The CDR3 sequence: CASAIRSQGEQFF. CDR3 sequence (DNA): TGTGCCAGTGCGATTCGTTCTCAGGGTGAGCAGTTCTTC.

The chain is built from TRBV5-4 and TRBJ1-2; maybe TRBD1 (6 bases). Per the germline V gene, CDR1 is SGHNT and CDR2 is YYREEE (reference sequence). The CDR3 is 17 amino acids. The V end was cut by 8 bases, the J end by 5 bases, with 28 bases between. The CDR3 region has the DNA TGTGCCAGGGTCGCTCCGGGACACCTGATCCCTGGGTATGGCTACACCTTC. Translated, it gives CARVAPGHLIPGYGYTF.

This clone has more than one count but fewer than ten. The chain links TRBV19 to TRBJ1-6, with D perhaps TRBD1 (5 bases). From germline, CDR1 is LNHDA and CDR2 SQIVND (reference sequence). The CDR3 totals 16 residues. V was trimmed by 6 bases and J by 0 bases, leaving 12 bases between them. The CDR3 reads CASSGGGSSYNSPLHF. DNA of the CDR3: TGTGCCAGTAGCGGGGGGGGAAGCTCCTATAATTCACCCCTCCACTTT.

The gene calls are TRBV12-3 or TRBV12-4 and TRBJ2-1; the match to TRBD2 covers 15 bases. The junction had 6 bases not matched to a gene; V was cut back by 6 bases and J by 15 bases. The CDR3 loop spans 13 amino acids. Here the CDR3 reads CASSTGLAGGTFF. The CDR3 bases are TGTGCCAGCAGCACGGGACTAGCGGGGGGAACGTTCTTC.

The V gene is TRBV7-8, the J gene TRBJ1-6, with D uncertain. Germline assignment: CDR1 SGHVS and CDR2 FQNEAQ. The CDR3 is made up of 16 amino acids. Trimming removed 0 bases from V and 9 bases from J, with 15 bases in between. The CDR3 spells CASSLAYETRGSPLHF. The CDR3 bases are TGTGCCAGCAGCTTAGCGTACGAGACTCGGGGTTCACCCCTCCACTTT.

In this sample, this clone turned up a few times. This chain uses TRBV5-4 with TRBJ1-1, with TRBD1 as a possible D gene (6 bases). CDR3 length: 13 amino acids. The ends were cut back, 6 bases at V and 4 bases at J, with 13 bases in the middle. Germline CDR1 and CDR2: SGHNT and YYREEE (reference sequence). CDR3 DNA: TGTGCCAGCACACAGGGAACCCGCACTGAAGCTTTCTTT. Its protein product is CASTQGTRTEAFF.

The V call is TRBV24-1, the J call TRBJ1-5; D gene uncertain. V lost 3 bases and J lost 0, with 5 bases in between. Germline assignment: CDR1 KGHDR and CDR2 SFDVKD. The length of the CDR3 is 14 residues. The CDR3 region has the DNA TGTGCCACCAGTGATGCCTATAGCAATCAGCCCCAGCATTTT. Translated: CATSDAYSNQPQHF.

The chain uses TRBV6-5 and TRBJ1-1; 8 bases align to TRBD1. Germline V gene lookup returns CDR1 MNHEY and CDR2 SVGAGI. V was pared by 6 bases and J by 6 bases, with 12 bases of the junction left unmatched. The CDR3 covers 15 residues. The CDR3 loop reads CASRGQGAGRSEAFF. The CDR3 bases are TGTGCCAGCAGAGGCCAGGGGGCGGGGAGGTCTGAAGCTTTCTTT.

The rearrangement links TRBV15 to TRBJ2-1, with 12 positions matching TRBD1. Losses at the gene ends were 1 base for V and 2 bases for J; bases not matched to a gene: 9. The CDR3 totals 19 residues. Germline CDR1 LNHNV, CDR2 YYDKDF (reference sequence). The CDR3 DNA is TGTGCCACCAGCAGAGGAGGGACAGGGGGCCTGGGGGCCTACAATGAGCAGTTCTTC. Translated: CATSRGGTGGLGAYNEQFF.

V gene TRBV19 combines with J gene TRBJ2-5, with a tentative D call TRBD1 (5 bases). CDR1 LNHDA and CDR2 SQIVND come from the germline V gene (reference sequence). V was cut by 3 bases and J by 5 bases, with 16 bases left in between. CDR3 length equals 15 residues. For the CDR3, the DNA is TGTGCCAGTAGTATGCTCGCCTCGACAGTGGAGACCCAGTACTTC. Translating gives CASSMLASTVETQYF.

V gene TRBV4-1 combines with J gene TRBJ1-5, with 7 nucleotides matching TRBD1. The J segment lost 4 bases and the V segment lost 5 bases, leaving 5 bases of the junction unmatched. The germline CDR1 and CDR2 sequences are MGHRA and YSYEKL. This CDR3 spans 14 amino acids. The CDR3 DNA follows: TGCGCCAGCAGCATAGACAGGGCTAATCAGCCCCAGCATTTT. Amino acid sequence: CASSIDRANQPQHF.

The CDR3 reads CALGGNTEAFF. CDR3 in DNA: TGTGCCCTGGGGGGGAACACTGAAGCTTTCTTT. The chain links TRBV28 to TRBJ1-1; D perhaps matches TRBD1 (5 bases). V dropped 11 bases and J dropped 1 base, with 8 bases sitting between them. The germline gives CDR1 MDHEN, CDR2 SYDVKM. The CDR3 is made up of 11 amino acids.

This chain uses TRBV28 with TRBJ1-2; perhaps TRBD1 as D (6 bases). The germline CDR1 and CDR2 sequences are MDHEN and SYDVKM. CDR3 length: 13 residues. The germline V and J ends were trimmed by 6 bases and 8 bases, with 16 bases remaining between them. CDR3 sequence: CASSLPGGRGYTF. The CDR3 DNA reads as TGTGCCAGCAGCCTTCCCGGGGGGCGAGGCTACACCTTC.

The chain employs TRBV19 and TRBJ2-1; TRBD1 agrees at 8 bases. This CDR3 spans 15 amino acids. V gave up 6 bases and J gave up 6 bases; unmatched junction bases: 10. Germline CDR1 reads LNHDA; CDR2 reads SQIVND (reference sequence). The CDR3 DNA reads TGTGCCAGTAGAAATGACAGGGGAATCTTCAATGAGCAGTTCTTC. It is translated as CASRNDRGIFNEQFF.

This clone was picked up one time. This chain links TRBV28 with TRBJ2-7, with D perhaps matching TRBD1 (5 bases). The CDR3 is 12 amino acids. V was pared by 7 bases and J by 4 bases, with 11 bases between. In germline, CDR1 is MDHEN, CDR2 SYDVKM. CDR3 sequence (DNA): TGTGCCAGCAAAGGGGCAAGTTACGAGCAGTACTTC. This codes for CASKGASYEQYF.

This clone was seen once. The chain employs TRBV7-2 and TRBJ1-3; 9 bases align to TRBD1. The trim removed 6 bases at V and 3 bases at J, leaving 6 bases unmatched. This CDR3 is 15 amino acids long. CDR1 SGHTA and CDR2 FQGNSA come from the germline V gene. The CDR3 nucleotides read TGTGCCAGCAGTAAACAGGGGGCTGGTGGAAACACCATATATTTT. Its translation: CASSKQGAGGNTIYF.

The chain carries TRBV7-8 and TRBJ1-1; the D is unclear. The V and J ends lost 6 bases and 5 bases respectively, with 16 bases between them. Germline assignment: CDR1 SGHVS and CDR2 FQNEAQ. This CDR3 contains 14 residues. The CDR3 is CASRRVERGTEAFF. Here the CDR3 DNA reads TGTGCCAGCAGACGCGTGGAGAGAGGGACTGAAGCTTTCTTT.

V gene TRBV11-1 combines with J gene TRBJ1-1; D gene ambiguous. CDR3 length equals 14 residues. The germline V and J ends were trimmed by 0 bases and 1 base, with 6 bases remaining between them. CDR1 is SGHAT and CDR2 is FQDESV in the germline V gene (reference sequence). The CDR3 nucleotides are TGTGCCAGCAGCTTAGCGGAGGGGAACACTGAAGCTTTCTTT. Translating it yields CASSLAEGNTEAFF.

CDR3 bases: TGTGCCAGCAGTTTATCGGGTAGGGGGCTCATTGGTCAGCCCCAGCATTTT. Translated, it gives CASSLSGRGLIGQPQHF. The chain has TRBV28 and TRBJ1-5; 7 bases agree with TRBD1. The CDR3 contains 17 residues. Germline loops: CDR1 MDHEN, CDR2 SYDVKM. Trimming at V came to 1 base and at J to 6 bases, leaving 12 bases not matched to a gene.

This chain links TRBV5-1 with TRBJ1-2; D is uncertain. The CDR3 consists of 15 residues. V lost 0 bases to trimming and J lost 5 bases, with 14 bases between them. CDR1 and CDR2 (germline): SGHRS, YFSETQ. CDR3 loop: CASSLGEGRAYGYTF. The CDR3, as DNA: TGCGCCAGCAGCTTGGGGGAGGGTAGGGCTTATGGCTACACCTTC.

This chain links TRBV19 with TRBJ1-1; D is perhaps TRBD1 (6 bases). Germline V gene lookup returns CDR1 LNHDA and CDR2 SQIVND (reference sequence). With 4 bases removed from V and 5 bases from J, the gap between germline ends came to 17 bases. The CDR3 has 15 residues. This CDR3 is CASSTGTLLGTEAFF. The CDR3 region has the DNA TGTGCCAGTAGTACAGGGACACTCTTGGGGACTGAAGCTTTCTTT.